This T cell receptor (beta chain) came from a study of radiotherapy plus CTLA-4 blockade in lung cancer. The CDR3 consists of 16 residues. V shed 2 bases, J shed 4 bases, and the junction held 9 bases outside the gene matches. Germline lookup yields CDR1 MNHEY and CDR2 SVGAGI. TCRdb's table, derived via immunoSEQ multiplex PCR, lists solely in-frame clones and lacks some. The sample holds approximately 77,000 clones, 60% to 85% seen once. This specimen consisted of peripheral blood, obtained from a patient treated with radiotherapy plus ipilimumab. The rearrangement links TRBV6-5 to TRBJ1-2, with 8 positions matching TRBD1. The receptor comes from a human donor with non-small cell lung cancer whose response to radiotherapy plus ipilimumab could not be evaluated. Some clones in this sample may be carry-over from other donors' samples. The CDR3: CASSYARQGPLYGYTF. The CDR3 DNA sequence: TGTGCCAGCAGTTACGCCCGACAGGGGCCCCTCTATGGCTACACCTTC.